Described below is a single TCR beta chain sequence and its context. What it binds is not known. This CDR3 region has 13 residues. V lost 1 base and J 7 bases, leaving 7 bases between the germline ends. CDR1 and CDR2 from the germline V gene are LNHDA and SQIVND (reference sequence). Generated by immunoSEQ multiplex PCR, the TCRdb table keeps only in-frame clones and is missing some. The profile shows some 90,000 clones, approximately 87% of them singletons. This entry belongs to a study of OX40 agonist ivuxolimab in advanced cancers. Study-wide context: A history of anti-PD-1, anti-PD-L1 or anti-CTLA-4 therapy was acceptable, and roughly 40% had some. Among those treated, three patients had partial responses, one with hepatocellular carcinoma and two with cutaneous melanoma.

Broader study findings: It was also the case that some nonresponders had low normalized T-cell clonal expansion.

The chain employs TRBV19 and TRBJ2-2; no clear D gene. Here the sequenced sample was CD4+ or CD8+ T cells sorted from blood, taken in a trial of the OX40 agonist ivuxolimab. The clonotype originates from an adult with an advanced solid tumor such as melanoma, head and neck, liver or kidney cancer. The CDR3 reads CASSIGSSGELFF. CDR3 in DNA: TGTGCCAGTAGTATAGGATCTAGCGGGGAGCTGTTTTTT.